These 24 T cell receptor beta chains originate from one sample sequenced in a study of blood T cell repertoires in COVID-19. Clones were read by immunoSEQ multiplex PCR, and TCRdb kept only the in-frame ones, dropping some. The table includes hundreds of thousands of clones, roughly 90% detected once. Sequencing was carried out using PBMCs or T cells enriched from blood (not recorded which). The receptors were sampled from a woman younger than 45 who had recovered from COVID-19.

The chain couples TRBV30 to TRBJ2-5; 8 bases match TRBD1. Trimming took 3 bases from V and 5 from J; bases not matched to a gene: 5. The CDR3 spans 13 residues. From germline, CDR1 is GTSNPN and CDR2 SVGIG (reference sequence). CDR3 nucleotide sequence: TGTGCCTGGAGCTGGCAGGGGGCCGAGACCCAGTACTTC. The encoded protein is CAWSWQGAETQYF.

The CDR3 region is CAISDRSGNYEQYF. Here the CDR3 DNA reads TGTGCCATCAGTGATCGGAGCGGGAACTACGAGCAGTACTTC. V and J are TRBV10-3 and TRBJ2-7, with 7 nucleotides matching TRBD2. The V segment lost 3 bases and the J segment 3 bases; nucleotides outside the gene matches: 5. CDR3 length equals 14 residues. Per germline, CDR1 ENHRY and CDR2 SYGVKD.

This chain connects TRBV6-2 or TRBV6-3 to TRBJ2-1; 10 bases agree with TRBD2. This CDR3 region has 20 residues. From germline, CDR1 is MNHEY and CDR2 SVGEGT. Trimming took 5 bases from V and 6 from J; bases not matched to a gene: 22. CDR3 sequence: CASSPPALSGRAGNINEQFF. As DNA, the CDR3 is TGTGCCAGCAGTCCCCCCGCCCTCAGCGGGAGGGCCGGCAATATCAATGAGCAGTTCTTC.

As DNA, the CDR3 is TGTGCCAGCAGCTCTAGCTCCGGCGAGCAGTACTTC. Encoded protein: CASSSSSGEQYF. The rearrangement joins TRBV7-9 to TRBJ2-7; maybe TRBD2 (5 bases). This CDR3 contains 12 residues. The germline V gene has CDR1 SEHNR and CDR2 FQNEAQ (reference sequence). Deletions cut 4 bases from V and 6 bases from J, with 10 bases between.

The chain recombines TRBV27 with TRBJ1-2; TRBD1 aligns across 10 bases. The CDR3 totals 14 residues. CDR1 and CDR2 from the germline V gene are MNHEY and SMNVEV (reference sequence). V trimming: 5 bases; J trimming: 9 bases; junction bases outside the gene matches: 9. This CDR3 is CASSPTTGGLRYTF. The CDR3 DNA is TGTGCCAGCAGTCCGACGACAGGGGGCCTTCGCTACACCTTC.

This chain joins TRBV15 and TRBJ1-2; D uncertain. The V gene's germline CDR1 is LNHNV and CDR2 YYDKDF (reference sequence). The V end lost 0 bases, the J end lost 8 bases, and 16 bases lay between the germline ends. The CDR3 spans 15 residues. DNA for the CDR3: TGTGCCACCAGCAGAGAGGAGGGTAGGGTAAACGGCTACACCTTC. Translation gives CATSREEGRVNGYTF.

This rearrangement joins TRBV19 to TRBJ2-2; D remains unclear. V was shortened by 0 bases and J by 7 bases, with 12 bases between the two germline ends. The CDR3 is 15 amino acids. The germline V gene has CDR1 LNHDA and CDR2 SQIVND (reference sequence). CDR3 DNA sequence: TGTGCCAGTAGTATAGATCCCGGGTCGAGCGGGGAGCTGTTTTTT. The encoded protein is CASSIDPGSSGELFF.

The chain recombines TRBV4-1 with TRBJ2-1; the match to TRBD2 covers 12 bases. With V trimmed by 1 base and J by 7 bases, 5 bases remained unmatched. The V gene's germline CDR1 is MGHRA and CDR2 YSYEKL. The CDR3 runs 16 residues. The CDR3 is CASSQGLGLAGNEQFF. The CDR3, as DNA: TGCGCCAGCAGCCAAGGGCTCGGACTAGCGGGGAATGAGCAGTTCTTC.

V is TRBV15 and J is TRBJ1-4; 7 nucleotides line up with TRBD1. The junction had 7 bases not matched to a gene; V was cut back by 1 base and J by 5 bases. Germline loops: CDR1 LNHNV, CDR2 YYDKDF (reference sequence). The CDR3 runs 16 residues. CDR3 amino acids: CATSRVRDRQNEKLFF. The CDR3 nucleotides read TGTGCCACCAGCAGAGTGAGGGACAGACAGAATGAAAAACTGTTTTTT.

V and J are TRBV4-1 and TRBJ2-1; TRBD2 matches at 8 bases. Unmatched junction bases numbered 9, after V lost 2 bases and J lost 0 bases. Germline V gene lookup returns CDR1 MGHRA and CDR2 YSYEKL. The CDR3 length is 18 residues. The CDR3 region is CASSQLSLAARSYNEQFF. The CDR3 coding sequence is TGCGCCAGCAGCCAACTATCACTAGCGGCCCGCTCCTACAATGAGCAGTTCTTC.

The rearrangement uses TRBV30 and TRBJ2-3; D call uncertain. This CDR3 region has 11 residues. Trimming took 3 bases from V and 10 from J, leaving 11 bases between them. CDR1 is GTSNPN, CDR2 SVGIG, per germline (reference sequence). In DNA form, the CDR3 reads TGTGCCTGGAGGTTGCTAGAGGCGCAGTATTTT. Amino acids: CAWRLLEAQYF.

The chain has TRBV5-8 and TRBJ1-4, with TRBD1 as a possible D gene (5 bases). Trimming took off 1 base at V and 7 bases at J, with 14 bases between the two ends. Germline V gives CDR1 SGHTS, CDR2 YDEGEE. CDR3 length: 15 residues. The CDR3 region is CASSLSGDVGEKLFF. The CDR3 coding sequence is TGTGCCAGCAGCTTGTCGGGGGACGTCGGTGAAAAACTGTTTTTT. The whole variable domain, filled in from reference TRBV5-8 and TRBJ1-4, reads EAGVTQSPTHLIKTRGQQATLRCSPISGHTSVYWYQQALGLGLQFLLWYDEGEERNRGNFPPRFSGRQFPNYSSELNVNALELEDSALYLCASSLSGDVGEKLFFGSGTQLSVL.

The genes are TRBV7-3 and TRBJ2-1, with D maybe TRBD1 (5 bases). The CDR3 consists of 16 residues. Trimming took off 5 bases at V and 1 base at J, with 15 bases between the two ends. The germline V gene has CDR1 SGHTA and CDR2 FQGTGA. CDR3 amino acids: CASSRRQGKSYNEQFF. For the CDR3, the DNA is TGTGCCAGCAGCCGCAGGCAGGGAAAATCCTACAATGAGCAGTTCTTC.

This clone was observed a single time. This chain uses TRBV4-2 with TRBJ1-2; 7 bases are a match to TRBD1. Trimming took 0 bases from V and 4 from J; bases not matched to a gene: 5. CDR1 and CDR2 from the germline V gene are LGHNA and YNFKEQ. The CDR3 covers 15 residues. CDR3 region: CASSQDSWTGYGYTF. As DNA, the CDR3 is TGTGCCAGCAGCCAAGATAGTTGGACAGGCTATGGCTACACCTTC.

The rearrangement links TRBV5-6 to TRBJ2-7, with D maybe TRBD2 (5 bases). CDR1 is SGHDT and CDR2 is YYEEEE in the germline V gene. Trimming shortened V by 0 bases and J by 1 base, and 14 bases separated the two germline ends. This CDR3 has 16 residues. The CDR3 coding sequence is TGTGCCAGCAGCTTGGTTACTCGGACTGGATCCTACGAGCAGTACTTC. Encoded protein: CASSLVTRTGSYEQYF.

V and J are TRBV3-1 (or the pseudogene TRBV3-2) and TRBJ2-1, with a tentative D call TRBD2 (5 bases). V dropped 1 base and J dropped 1 base, with 8 bases sitting between them. The CDR3 totals 15 residues. Germline CDR1 is LGHDT and CDR2 is YNNKEL (reference sequence). The CDR3 sequence is CASSQVRTSYNEQFF. CDR3 DNA: TGTGCCAGCAGCCAAGTAAGGACTTCCTACAATGAGCAGTTCTTC.

The gene calls are TRBV6-2 or TRBV6-3 and TRBJ2-3, with D hard to call. Germline V CDR1 and CDR2: MNHEY, SVGEGT. There are 11 residues in the CDR3. V was shortened by 4 bases and J by 5 bases, with 4 bases between the two germline ends. CDR3 protein: CASSFLDTQYF. For the CDR3, the DNA is TGTGCCAGCAGTTTTCTAGATACGCAGTATTTT.

The V call is TRBV11-3, the J call TRBJ2-3; the D gene is possibly TRBD1 (5 bases). Germline CDR1 is SGHNT and CDR2 is YENEEA. The germline V and J ends were trimmed by 2 bases and 1 base, with 16 bases remaining between them. CDR3 length: 17 amino acids. DNA of the CDR3: TGTGCCAGCAGCTTACGTCGAAAAGGGGTCGGCACAGATACGCAGTATTTT. Amino acids: CASSLRRKGVGTDTQYF.

The CDR3 sequence: CASSPDRPSYEQYF. The CDR3 bases are TGCGCCAGCAGCCCCGACAGACCTTCCTACGAGCAGTACTTC. The V gene is TRBV5-1, the J gene TRBJ2-7, with D perhaps TRBD1 (5 bases). This CDR3 has 14 residues. Per the germline V gene, CDR1 is SGHRS and CDR2 is YFSETQ. V lost 4 bases and J lost 1, with 12 bases in between.

J is TRBJ2-3 and V is TRBV14, with D perhaps matching TRBD1 (5 bases). The CDR3 sequence is 14 residues long. Trimming left V 10 bases short and J 1 base short, with 15 bases between. Germline assignment: CDR1 SGHDN and CDR2 FVKESK. The CDR3 reads CATTGLSGTDTQYF. The CDR3, as DNA: TGTGCCACCACAGGTCTTTCCGGCACAGATACGCAGTATTTT.

The chain couples TRBV28 to TRBJ1-5; 9 nucleotides line up with TRBD1. This CDR3 is 15 amino acids long. Trimming took 4 bases from V and 6 from J; bases not matched to a gene: 7. Per germline, CDR1 MDHEN and CDR2 SYDVKM. CDR3 sequence: CASSSGQGSVQPQHF. DNA for the CDR3: TGTGCCAGCAGTTCGGGACAGGGATCGGTTCAGCCCCAGCATTTT.

CDR3 loop: CASSLRTGGTEAFF. Written as DNA, the CDR3 is TGTGCCAGCAGTTTAAGGACAGGGGGCACTGAAGCTTTCTTT. The chain links TRBV27 to TRBJ1-1; the match to TRBD1 covers 10 bases. CDR1 MNHEY and CDR2 SMNVEV come from the germline V gene (reference sequence). The trim removed 2 bases at V and 4 bases at J, leaving 1 base unmatched. This CDR3 is built from 14 residues.

The chain has TRBV4-1 and TRBJ2-7; D is perhaps TRBD1 (6 bases). Germline-derived CDR1 and CDR2 are MGHRA and YSYEKL. The CDR3 is 16 amino acids. Trimming removed 1 base at V and 0 bases at J, with 13 bases between. This CDR3 reads CASSQGDRLSSYEQYF. CDR3 in DNA: TGCGCCAGCAGCCAAGGAGACAGGTTGAGCTCCTACGAGCAGTACTTC.

V gene TRBV5-6 combines with J gene TRBJ2-5, with 8 bases that match TRBD1. Germline V CDR1 and CDR2: SGHDT, YYEEEE. The length of the CDR3 is 12 residues. The V gene end was trimmed by 7 bases and the J gene end by 5 bases; junction bases not matched to a gene: 4. CDR3 sequence reads: CASQTGVETQYF. The CDR3 region has the DNA TGTGCCAGCCAGACAGGGGTGGAGACCCAGTACTTC.